These 16 T cell receptor beta chains came from one sample sequenced in a study of blood T cell repertoires in COVID-19 (dated by TCRdb to the early 2020s). The library came from the immunoSEQ multiplex PCR assay. In its TCRdb copy, this immuneACCESS table keeps in-frame sequences only and misses some clones. Where compared with another copy, unresolved V genes explain less than half of these, and the others have no known cause. Within this sample are almost 200,000 clones, with 70% to 90% of them counted one time only. Together, the top ten hold about 8.8% of the sample. Sequenced: PBMCs or T cells enriched from blood (not recorded which). These receptors were collected from a woman between 18 and 30 years old who had recovered from COVID-19.

The V call is TRBV9, the J call TRBJ1-3, with TRBD1 as a possible D gene (5 bases). The V end was cut by 4 bases, the J end by 3 bases, with 26 bases between. The CDR3 is made up of 19 amino acids. Looked up from germline, CDR1 is SGDLS and CDR2 is YYNGEE. CDR3 in amino acids: CASSPRQSTFSLGGNTIYF. For the CDR3, the DNA is TGTGCCAGCAGCCCCCGACAGTCCACCTTCTCTTTGGGTGGAAACACCATATATTTT. Full variable domain (outside the CDR3, taken from reference TRBV9 and TRBJ1-3): DSGVTQTPKHLITATGQRVTLRCSPRSGDLSVYWYQQSLDQGLQFLIQYYNGEERAKGNILERFSAQQFPDLHSELNLSSLELGDSALYFCASSPRQSTFSLGGNTIYFGEGSWLTVV.

The chain couples TRBV18 to TRBJ1-1; D might be TRBD1 (6 bases). Germline CDR1 reads KGHSH; CDR2 reads LQKENI. This CDR3 contains 14 residues. The V end was cut by 2 bases, the J end by 6 bases, with 13 bases between. This CDR3 is CASSPSRDNPEAFF. The DNA for the CDR3 is TGTGCCAGCTCACCAAGCCGGGACAACCCTGAAGCTTTCTTT.

The CDR3 is CASSNRGTVYGYTF. CDR3 in DNA: TGTGCCAGCAGTAACAGGGGGACAGTCTATGGCTACACCTTC. The V call is TRBV25-1, the J call TRBJ1-2, with TRBD1 matching over 8 bases. J was trimmed by 4 bases and V by 5 bases; bases with no gene match: 6. The CDR3 consists of 14 residues. The germline CDR1 and CDR2 sequences are MGHDK and SYGVNS.

The chain links TRBV9 to TRBJ1-1, with 7 bases identical to TRBD1. This CDR3 has 12 residues. With V trimmed by 3 bases and J by 8 bases, 4 bases remained unmatched. Germline V gives CDR1 SGDLS, CDR2 YYNGEE. The CDR3 DNA sequence: TGTGCCAGCAGCGATGACAGGGAGGAAGCTTTCTTT. As protein: CASSDDREEAFF.

This clone was observed once. The chain links TRBV5-1 to TRBJ2-1; TRBD1 matches at 10 bases. Germline V CDR1 and CDR2: SGHRS, YFSETQ. This CDR3 region has 14 residues. The ends lost 4 bases at V and 10 bases at J; junction bases unmatched: 8. CDR3: CASSRSGTGDEQFF. DNA for the CDR3: TGCGCCAGCAGCCGTTCCGGGACAGGGGACGAGCAGTTCTTC.

CDR3 sequence: CATEGQREGYTF. CDR3 coding DNA: TGTGCCACCGAGGGACAGAGGGAGGGCTACACCTTC. V gene TRBV24-1 combines with J gene TRBJ1-2; 7 bases fit TRBD1. The germline gives CDR1 KGHDR, CDR2 SFDVKD. The V and J ends lost 9 bases and 8 bases, in that order; junction bases with no gene match: 8. The CDR3 covers 12 residues.

V and J are TRBV3-1 (or the pseudogene TRBV3-2) and TRBJ1-2; TRBD1 agrees at 12 bases. Trimming at V came to 5 bases and at J to 2 bases, leaving 9 bases not matched to a gene. This CDR3 region has 17 residues. CDR1 is LGHDT, CDR2 YNNKEL, per germline (reference sequence). Written as DNA, the CDR3 is TGTGCCAGCAGCACCGGGACAGGGGGCGCGGGGAACTATGGCTACACCTTC. Amino acids: CASSTGTGGAGNYGYTF.

The V gene is TRBV7-8, the J gene TRBJ1-3; D is undetermined. V gave up 1 base and J gave up 0 bases, with 4 bases separating them. Germline CDR1 and CDR2: SGHVS and FQNEAQ. There are 14 residues in the CDR3. The CDR3 DNA follows: TGTGCCAGCAGCTTAGGCGGCTCTGGAAACACCATATATTTT. Its protein product is CASSLGGSGNTIYF.

This chain uses TRBV6-5 with TRBJ2-5, with 8 bases identical to TRBD2. J gave up 5 bases and V 2 bases, and 4 bases lay outside the gene matches. CDR3 length equals 14 residues. The V gene's germline CDR1 is MNHEY and CDR2 SVGAGI. The DNA for the CDR3 is TGTGCCAGCAGTTACCCCGGGGGGGACGAGACCCAGTACTTC. It translates to CASSYPGGDETQYF.

The V gene is TRBV5-1, the J gene TRBJ2-5; 8 positions match TRBD2. V shed 2 bases and J 3 bases; nucleotides not matched to a gene: 3. Germline V lookup: CDR1 SGHRS, CDR2 YFSETQ. This CDR3 is 14 amino acids long. CDR3 in DNA: TGCGCCAGCAGCTTCGGGGGGGTTAAAGAGACCCAGTACTTC. Its protein product is CASSFGGVKETQYF. Together with reference TRBV5-1 and TRBJ2-5, the CDR3 gives the full variable domain: KAGVTQTPRYLIKTRGQQVTLSCSPISGHRSVSWYQQTPGQGLQFLFEYFSETQRNKGNFPGRFSGRQFSNSRSEMNVSTLELGDSALYLCASSFGGVKETQYFGPGTRLLVL.

The chain has TRBV29-1 and TRBJ1-1; 8 bases are a match to TRBD1. The V segment lost 6 bases and the J segment 7 bases; nucleotides outside the gene matches: 13. CDR3 length: 14 amino acids. Germline V CDR1 and CDR2: SQVTM, ANQGSEA. CDR3 region: CSVEKDRERVEAFF. In DNA, the CDR3 is TGCAGCGTAGAGAAGGACAGGGAGAGGGTTGAAGCTTTCTTT.

This sequence joins TRBV27 and TRBJ1-1; D gene ambiguous. V was cut by 2 bases and J by 2 bases, with 9 bases left in between. Germline V gene data show CDR1 as MNHEY and CDR2 as SMNVEV (reference sequence). This CDR3 spans 14 amino acids. CDR3 protein: CASSLMRENTEAFF. The CDR3 bases are TGTGCCAGCAGTTTAATGCGGGAAAACACTGAAGCTTTCTTT.

The J gene is TRBJ2-4, the V gene TRBV28; D possibly corresponds to TRBD1 (5 bases). The V gene lost 6 bases and the J gene lost 11 bases, with 23 bases spanning the gap. The CDR3 length is 15 residues. Germline V CDR1 and CDR2: MDHEN, SYDVKM. CDR3 DNA sequence: TGTGCCAGCAGCCAAGCCCAGGGTTTGGGCGGCGTTCAGTACTTC. This codes for CASSQAQGLGGVQYF.

The chain joins TRBV9 to TRBJ1-5, with TRBD1 as a possible D gene (6 bases). Germline V gene lookup returns CDR1 SGDLS and CDR2 YYNGEE. Trimming took 0 bases from V and 4 from J, leaving 23 bases between them. This CDR3 region has 19 residues. Here the CDR3 DNA reads TGTGCCAGCAGCGTAGCTCAGAGACAAGCCAGGGGATGTAATCAGCCCCAGCATTTT. It specifies CASSVAQRQARGCNQPQHF.

This chain joins TRBV9 and TRBJ2-3; D might be TRBD1 (5 bases). CDR1 and CDR2 (germline): SGDLS, YYNGEE. V shed 3 bases and J shed 0 bases, with 14 bases lying between them. CDR3 length: 16 amino acids. The CDR3 DNA follows: TGTGCCAGCAGCGGCGGCAGGGCAGGTAGCACAGATACGCAGTATTTT. This translates into CASSGGRAGSTDTQYF. Full variable domain (missing parts from reference TRBV9 and TRBJ2-3): DSGVTQTPKHLITATGQRVTLRCSPRSGDLSVYWYQQSLDQGLQFLIQYYNGEERAKGNILERFSAQQFPDLHSELNLSSLELGDSALYFCASSGGRAGSTDTQYFGPGTRLTVL.

This chain connects TRBV6-5 to TRBJ1-1; D unresolved. V was pared by 2 bases and J by 4 bases, with 11 bases between. CDR3 length equals 14 residues. Germline CDR1 is MNHEY and CDR2 is SVGAGI. This CDR3 is CASSYGSGSTEAFF. As DNA, the CDR3 is TGTGCCAGCAGTTACGGGTCGGGGTCCACTGAAGCTTTCTTT.